The entry that follows covers one TCR beta chain sequence. The source of the sample is a study of regulatory T cells in long-lasting Graves disease. This sample's time point: newly diagnosed GD, antithyroid drugs for less than 3 months. RNA isolated from PBMCs was used to make the TCR library. Arm-PCR of CDR3 regions and iRepertoire HTBI primers were the basis on which TCR beta libraries were built. Via MiXCR, TCRdb re-called the multiplex PCR reads, giving one row per CDR3 protein. Of over 200,000 distinct CDR3 sequences listed, around 20% were seen once; the top ten hold 22%. This CDR3 contains 14 residues. Germline lookup yields CDR1 SGHAT and CDR2 FQNNGV. With V trimmed by 5 bases and J by 6 bases, 7 bases remained unmatched.

This clonotype was sampled from a female donor with Graves disease. The sample was peripheral blood mononuclear cells (PBMCs), taken at new diagnosis, from a patient treated with antithyroid drugs. V and J are TRBV11-2 and TRBJ2-7, with 10 bases identical to TRBD2. The CDR3 loop reads CASSHLAGVGEQYF. CDR3 sequence (DNA): TGTGCCAGCAGCCACCTAGCGGGAGTTGGCGAGCAGTACTTC.